This T cell receptor (beta chain) was sequenced during a study of blood T cells in healthy people across ages. Through a sample-barcoded 5' primer and a J-beta primer mix, a second PCR was run for about 7 to 12 cycles. MiXCR was run by TCRdb on the 5' RACE reads, yielding one entry per CDR3 protein. The sample yields approximately 1.5 million distinct CDR3 sequences, approximately 32% seen once. The CDR3 length is 11 residues. Germline V gene data show CDR1 as SQVTM and CDR2 as ANQGSEA. The authors extracted at least 5.5 micrograms of total RNA per sample. The TCR comes from a woman aged 25 to 45 in good health. Specimen: blood. This rearrangement joins TRBV29-1 to TRBJ2-5; D is unclear. The end of the DNA is better explained by TRBJ2-7, so the J call may be wrong. CDR3 DNA: TGCAGCGTTGGTTTCCTCTACGAGCAGTACTTC. This encodes CSVGFLYEQYF.